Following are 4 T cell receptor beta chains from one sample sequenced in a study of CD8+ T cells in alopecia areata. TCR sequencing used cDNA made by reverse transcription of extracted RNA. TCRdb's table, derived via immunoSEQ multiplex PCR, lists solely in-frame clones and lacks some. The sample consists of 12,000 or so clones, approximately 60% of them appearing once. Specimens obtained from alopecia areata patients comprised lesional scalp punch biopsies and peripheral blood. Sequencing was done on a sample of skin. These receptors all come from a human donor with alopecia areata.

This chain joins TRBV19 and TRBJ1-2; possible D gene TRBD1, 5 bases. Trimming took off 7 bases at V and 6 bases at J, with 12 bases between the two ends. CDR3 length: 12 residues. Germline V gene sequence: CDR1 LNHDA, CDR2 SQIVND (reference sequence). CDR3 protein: CASIGGVDGYTF. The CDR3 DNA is TGTGCCAGTATCGGAGGGGTAGATGGCTACACCTTC.

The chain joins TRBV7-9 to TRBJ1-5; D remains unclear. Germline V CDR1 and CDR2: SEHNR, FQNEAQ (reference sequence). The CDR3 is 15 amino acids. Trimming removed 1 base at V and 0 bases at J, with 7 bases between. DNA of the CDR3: TGTGCCAGCAGCTTAGGAGCTGATAGCAATCAGCCCCAGCATTTT. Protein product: CASSLGADSNQPQHF.

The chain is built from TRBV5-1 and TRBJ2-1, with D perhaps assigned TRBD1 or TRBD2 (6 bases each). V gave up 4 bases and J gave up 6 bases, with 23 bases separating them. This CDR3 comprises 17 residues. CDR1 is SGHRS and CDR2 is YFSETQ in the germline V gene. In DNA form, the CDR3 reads TGCGCCAGCAGCCTGGAAAACAGGGCGGGGTCTATCAATGAGCAGTTCTTC. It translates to CASSLENRAGSINEQFF.

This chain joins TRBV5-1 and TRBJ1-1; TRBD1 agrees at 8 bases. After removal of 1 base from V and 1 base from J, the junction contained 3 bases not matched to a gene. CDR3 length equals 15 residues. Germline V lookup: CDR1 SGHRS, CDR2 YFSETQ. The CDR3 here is CASSLTGTGNTEAFF. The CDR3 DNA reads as TGCGCCAGCAGCTTGACCGGGACAGGGAACACTGAAGCTTTCTTT.